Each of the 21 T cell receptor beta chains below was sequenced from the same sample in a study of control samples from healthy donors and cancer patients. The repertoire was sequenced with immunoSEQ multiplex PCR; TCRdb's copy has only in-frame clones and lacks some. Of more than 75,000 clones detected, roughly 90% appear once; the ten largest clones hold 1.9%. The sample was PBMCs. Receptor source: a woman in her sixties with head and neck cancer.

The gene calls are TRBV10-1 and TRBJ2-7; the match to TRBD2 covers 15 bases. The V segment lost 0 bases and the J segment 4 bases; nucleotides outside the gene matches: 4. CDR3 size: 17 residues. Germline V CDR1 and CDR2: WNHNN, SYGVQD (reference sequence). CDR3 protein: CASSESGLAGGDYEQYF. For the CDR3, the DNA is TGCGCCAGCAGTGAGTCCGGACTAGCGGGAGGGGATTACGAGCAGTACTTC.

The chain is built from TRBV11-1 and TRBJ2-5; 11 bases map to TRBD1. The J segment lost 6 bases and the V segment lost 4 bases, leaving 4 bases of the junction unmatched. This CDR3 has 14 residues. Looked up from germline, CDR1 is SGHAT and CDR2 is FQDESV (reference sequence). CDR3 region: CASSSGQGEQTQYF. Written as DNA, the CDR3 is TGTGCCAGCAGCTCGGGACAGGGGGAACAGACCCAGTACTTC.

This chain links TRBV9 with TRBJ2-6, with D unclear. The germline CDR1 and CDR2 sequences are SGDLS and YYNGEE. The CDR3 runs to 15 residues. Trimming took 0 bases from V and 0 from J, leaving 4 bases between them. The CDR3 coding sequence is TGTGCCAGCAGCGTAGGGATCTCTGGGGCCAACGTCCTGACTTTC. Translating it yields CASSVGISGANVLTF.

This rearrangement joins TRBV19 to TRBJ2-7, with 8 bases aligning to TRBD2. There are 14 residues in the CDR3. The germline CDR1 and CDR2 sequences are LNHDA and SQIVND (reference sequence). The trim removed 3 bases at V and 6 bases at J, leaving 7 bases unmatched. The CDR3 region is CASSMGTSSSEQYF. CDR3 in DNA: TGTGCCAGTAGTATGGGGACTAGTTCTTCCGAGCAGTACTTC. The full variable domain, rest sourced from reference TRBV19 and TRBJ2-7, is DGGITQSPKYLFRKEGQNVTLSCEQNLNHDAMYWYRQDPGQGLRLIYYSQIVNDFQKGDIAEGYSVSREKKESFPLTVTSAQKNPTAFYLCASSMGTSSSEQYFGPGTRLTVT.

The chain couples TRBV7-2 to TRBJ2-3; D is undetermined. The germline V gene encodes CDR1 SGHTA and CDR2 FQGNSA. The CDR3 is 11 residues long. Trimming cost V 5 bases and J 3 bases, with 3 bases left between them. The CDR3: CASSRTDTQYF. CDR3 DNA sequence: TGTGCCAGCAGCCGGACAGATACGCAGTATTTT.

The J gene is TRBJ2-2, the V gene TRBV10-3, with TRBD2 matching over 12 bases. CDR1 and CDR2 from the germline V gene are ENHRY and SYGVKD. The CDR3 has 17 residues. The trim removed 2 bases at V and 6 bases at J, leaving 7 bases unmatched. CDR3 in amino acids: CAISETSSGRAAGELFF. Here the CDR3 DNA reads TGTGCCATCAGTGAGACATCTAGCGGGAGGGCCGCCGGGGAGCTGTTTTTT.

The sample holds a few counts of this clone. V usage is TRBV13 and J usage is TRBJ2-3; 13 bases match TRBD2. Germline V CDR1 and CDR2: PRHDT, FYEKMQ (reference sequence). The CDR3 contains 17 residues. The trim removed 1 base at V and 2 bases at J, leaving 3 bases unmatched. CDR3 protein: CASSLVGLAGDTDTQYF. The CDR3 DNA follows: TGTGCCAGCAGCTTAGTTGGACTAGCGGGAGACACAGATACGCAGTATTTT.

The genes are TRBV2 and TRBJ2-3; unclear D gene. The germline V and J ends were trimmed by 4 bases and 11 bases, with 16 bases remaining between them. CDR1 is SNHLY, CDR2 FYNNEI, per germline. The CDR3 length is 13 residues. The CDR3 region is CASSGPRQDGQYF. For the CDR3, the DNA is TGTGCCAGCAGTGGCCCCCGGCAGGACGGGCAGTATTTT.

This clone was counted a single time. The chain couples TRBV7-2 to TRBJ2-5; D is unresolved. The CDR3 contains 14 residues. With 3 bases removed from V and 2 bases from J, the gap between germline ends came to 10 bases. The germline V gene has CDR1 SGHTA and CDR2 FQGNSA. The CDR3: CASSFQSRQETQYF. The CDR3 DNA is TGTGCCAGCAGCTTCCAATCCAGACAAGAGACCCAGTACTTC.

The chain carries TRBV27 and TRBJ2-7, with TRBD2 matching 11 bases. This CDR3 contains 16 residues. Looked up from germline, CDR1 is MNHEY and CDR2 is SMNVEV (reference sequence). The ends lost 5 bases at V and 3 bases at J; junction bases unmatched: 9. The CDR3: CASSPASTSGIYEQYF. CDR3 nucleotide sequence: TGTGCCAGCAGTCCAGCCTCGACTAGCGGGATCTACGAGCAGTACTTC.

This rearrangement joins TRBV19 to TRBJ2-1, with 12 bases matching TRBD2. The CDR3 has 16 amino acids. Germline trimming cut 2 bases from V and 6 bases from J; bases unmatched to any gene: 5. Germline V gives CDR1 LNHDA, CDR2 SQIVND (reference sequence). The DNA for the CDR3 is TGTGCCAGTAGTATACACCTAGCGGGAGGGATCAATGAGCAGTTCTTC. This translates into CASSIHLAGGINEQFF.

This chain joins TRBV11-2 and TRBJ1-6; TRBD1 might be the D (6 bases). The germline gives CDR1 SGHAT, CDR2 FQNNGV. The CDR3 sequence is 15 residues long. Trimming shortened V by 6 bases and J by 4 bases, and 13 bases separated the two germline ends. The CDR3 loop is CASRADRGYNSPLHF. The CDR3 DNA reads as TGTGCCAGCAGAGCGGACAGAGGGTATAATTCACCCCTCCACTTT.

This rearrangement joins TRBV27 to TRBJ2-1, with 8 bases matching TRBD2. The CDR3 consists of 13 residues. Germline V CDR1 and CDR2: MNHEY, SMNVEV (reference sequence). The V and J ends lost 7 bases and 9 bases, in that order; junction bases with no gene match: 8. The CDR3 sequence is CASTTGGPGEQFF. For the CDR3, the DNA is TGTGCCAGCACGACGGGAGGGCCCGGTGAGCAGTTCTTC.

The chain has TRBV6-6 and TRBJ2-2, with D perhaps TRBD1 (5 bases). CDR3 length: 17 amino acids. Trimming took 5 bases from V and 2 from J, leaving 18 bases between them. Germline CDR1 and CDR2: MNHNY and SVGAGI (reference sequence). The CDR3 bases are TGTGCCAGCAGTCAATCACTCAGGGCCGGTAACACCGGGGAGCTGTTTTTT. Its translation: CASSQSLRAGNTGELFF.

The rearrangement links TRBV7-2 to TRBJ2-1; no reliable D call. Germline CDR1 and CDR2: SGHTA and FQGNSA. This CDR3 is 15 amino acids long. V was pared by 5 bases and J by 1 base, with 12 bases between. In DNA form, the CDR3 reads TGTGCCAGCAGCCCTCTTTTGGGTTCCTACAATGAGCAGTTCTTC. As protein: CASSPLLGSYNEQFF.

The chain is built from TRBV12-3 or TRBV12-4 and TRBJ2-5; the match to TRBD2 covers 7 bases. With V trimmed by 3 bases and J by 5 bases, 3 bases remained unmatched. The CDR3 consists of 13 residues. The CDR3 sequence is CASSLVGGETQYF. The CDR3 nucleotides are TGTGCCAGCAGTTTGGTGGGAGGGGAGACCCAGTACTTC.

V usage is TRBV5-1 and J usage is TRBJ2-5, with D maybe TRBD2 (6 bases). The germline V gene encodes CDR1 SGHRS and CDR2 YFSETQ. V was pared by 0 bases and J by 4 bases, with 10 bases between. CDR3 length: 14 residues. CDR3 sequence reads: CASSLEAGSETQYF. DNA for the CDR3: TGCGCCAGCAGCTTGGAAGCGGGTTCAGAGACCCAGTACTTC.

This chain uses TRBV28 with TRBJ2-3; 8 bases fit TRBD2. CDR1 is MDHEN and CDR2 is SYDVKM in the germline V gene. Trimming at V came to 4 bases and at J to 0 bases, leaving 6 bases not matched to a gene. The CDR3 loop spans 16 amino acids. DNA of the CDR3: TGTGCCAGCAGTTCCGTAATAGCGGGGAGCACAGATACGCAGTATTTT. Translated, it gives CASSSVIAGSTDTQYF. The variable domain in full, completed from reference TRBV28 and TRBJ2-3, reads DVKVTQSSRYLVKRTGEKVFLECVQDMDHENMFWYRQDPGLGLRLIYFSYDVKMKEKGDIPEGYSVSREKKERFSLILESASTNQTSMYLCASSSVIAGSTDTQYFGPGTRLTVL.

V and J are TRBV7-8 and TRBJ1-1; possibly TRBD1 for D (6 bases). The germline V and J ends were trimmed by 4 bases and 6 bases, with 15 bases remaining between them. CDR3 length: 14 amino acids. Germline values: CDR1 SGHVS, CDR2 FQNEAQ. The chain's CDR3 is CASSYRAGGAEAFF. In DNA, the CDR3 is TGTGCCAGCAGCTATCGCGCCGGGGGCGCTGAAGCTTTCTTT. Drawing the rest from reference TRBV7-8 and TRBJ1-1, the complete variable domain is GAGVSQSPRYKVAKRGQDVALRCDPISGHVSLFWYQQALGQGPEFLTYFQNEAQLDKSGLPSDRFFAERPEGSVSTLKIQRTQQEDSAVYLCASSYRAGGAEAFFGQGTRLTVV.

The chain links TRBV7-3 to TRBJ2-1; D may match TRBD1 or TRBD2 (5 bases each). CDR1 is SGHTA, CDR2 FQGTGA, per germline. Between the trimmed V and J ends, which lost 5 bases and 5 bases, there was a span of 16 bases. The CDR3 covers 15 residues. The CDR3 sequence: CASSISGGSNNEQFF. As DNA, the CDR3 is TGTGCCAGCAGCATAAGTGGGGGTAGCAACAATGAGCAGTTCTTC. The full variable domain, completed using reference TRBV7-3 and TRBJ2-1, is GAGVSQTPSNKVTEKGKYVELRCDPISGHTALYWYRQSLGQGPEFLIYFQGTGAADDSGLPNDRFFAVRPEGSVSTLKIQRTERGDSAVYLCASSISGGSNNEQFFGPGTRLTVL.

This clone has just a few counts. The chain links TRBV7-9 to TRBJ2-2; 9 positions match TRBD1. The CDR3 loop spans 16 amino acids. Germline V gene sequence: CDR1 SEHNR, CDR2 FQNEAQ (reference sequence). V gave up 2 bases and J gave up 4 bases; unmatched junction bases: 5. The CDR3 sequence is CASSLMGTGITGELFF. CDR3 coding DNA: TGTGCCAGCAGCTTAATGGGGACAGGGATCACCGGGGAGCTGTTTTTT. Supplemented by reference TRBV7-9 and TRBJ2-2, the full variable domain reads DTGVSQNPRHKITKRGQNVTFRCDPISEHNRLYWYRQTLGQGPEFLTYFQNEAQLEKSRLLSDRFSAERPKGSFSTLEIQRTEQGDSAMYLCASSLMGTGITGELFFGEGSRLTVL.